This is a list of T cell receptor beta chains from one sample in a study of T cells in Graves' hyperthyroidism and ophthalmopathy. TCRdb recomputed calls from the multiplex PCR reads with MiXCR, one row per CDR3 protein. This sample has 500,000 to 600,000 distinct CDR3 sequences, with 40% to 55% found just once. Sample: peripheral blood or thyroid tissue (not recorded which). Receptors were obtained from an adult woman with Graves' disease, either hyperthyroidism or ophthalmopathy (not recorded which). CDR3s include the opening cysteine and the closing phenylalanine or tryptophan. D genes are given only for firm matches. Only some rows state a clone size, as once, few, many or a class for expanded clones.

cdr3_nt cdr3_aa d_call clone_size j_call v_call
TGCAGCGTGGGACAGGTGACCGGGGAGCTGTTTTTT CSVGQVTGELFF TRBD1 many TRBJ2-2 TRBV29-1
TGTGCCAGCAGCTCAGACAGGGATTGGAACTACGAGCAGTACTTC CASSSDRDWNYEQYF TRBD1 NA TRBJ2-7 TRBV7-9
TGCAGTGCTAGAGATTGGCGGGGCGGGAACACCGGGGAGCTGTTTTTT CSARDWRGGNTGELFF NA many TRBJ2-2 TRBV20-1
TGTGCCAGCAGTGACAGGCTGGATAATTCACCCCTCCACTTT CASSDRLDNSPLHF NA NA TRBJ1-6 TRBV2
TGTGCCAGCAGCTCCTGGCGGCTGCCTGGGGCCAACGTCCTGACTTTC CASSSWRLPGANVLTF NA many TRBJ2-6 TRBV7-9
TGTGCCAGCAGCTTAGCGGGAGGGCCGCGAACCGGGGAGCTGTTTTTT CASSLAGGPRTGELFF TRBD2 few TRBJ2-2 TRBV5-4
TGTGCCAGCAGGAAGGGACAGGCTGGCCATGGCTACACCTTC CASRKGQAGHGYTF TRBD1 NA TRBJ1-2 TRBV10-3
TGCGCCAGCAGTCCTACTAGCGGGAGTAACCAATACTTC CASSPTSGSNQYF TRBD2 NA TRBJ2-7 TRBV27
TGCGCCAGCCGCGGACTTTTCAGCTCCTACGAGCAGTACTTC CASRGLFSSYEQYF NA few TRBJ2-7 TRBV5-1
TGTGCCAGCAGTGAATTCGTTGGGGAGCTGTTTTTT CASSEFVGELFF NA NA TRBJ2-2 TRBV25-1
TGCAGTGCTAGAGGGGCAGGGCGTAGGACTGAAGCTTTCTTT CSARGAGRRTEAFF NA once TRBJ1-1 TRBV20-1
TGTGCCATCAGTGAGCGAGTTCAGACCCAAGCTTTCTTT CAISERVQTQAFF NA NA TRBJ1-1 TRBV10-3
TGTGCCAGCAGTTACGAGGGATTGTATGACTACACCTTC CASSYEGLYDYTF NA NA TRBJ1-2 TRBV6-2/TRBV6-3
TGTGCCAGCTCACCCGGGACAATATACGAGCAGTACTTC CASSPGTIYEQYF NA many TRBJ2-7 TRBV7-9
TGCGCCAGCAGCTTGGGGGCGTCAACTGGAAACACCATATATTTT CASSLGASTGNTIYF NA many TRBJ1-3 TRBV5-1
TGCAGTGCAACCGACAGGGCCTATAATTCACCCCTCCACTTT CSATDRAYNSPLHF TRBD1 NA TRBJ1-6 TRBV20-1
TGTGCCACCAGTGATTTGCAAAGGGGGGCGAACTATGGCTACACCTTC CATSDLQRGANYGYTF NA NA TRBJ1-2 TRBV24-1
TGTGCCAGCAGCTTAGCGGCAAACGCTGGGGATACGCAGTATTTT CASSLAANAGDTQYF NA NA TRBJ2-3 TRBV7-9
TGTGCCAGCAGTGTTAGCGGAAGCACAGATACGCAGTATTTT CASSVSGSTDTQYF NA many TRBJ2-3 TRBV25-1
TGTGCCAGCAGCTTGGAAGGAGGAAACTATGGCTACACCTTC CASSLEGGNYGYTF NA many TRBJ1-2 TRBV7-9
TGTGCCAGCAGTGAGGGGAGCGGGAGAGAGACCCAGTACTTC CASSEGSGRETQYF TRBD2 many TRBJ2-5 TRBV6-1
TGCGCCAGCAGCCCGGGGGACAGGGGAGATCGCGAGCAGTACTTC CASSPGDRGDREQYF TRBD1 NA TRBJ2-7 TRBV5-1
TGTGCCATCAGTGAGTCCATTCTTCTGGACGAGCAGTACTTC CAISESILLDEQYF NA few TRBJ2-7 TRBV10-3
TGTGCCACTGCATGGGGGACCACCGGGGAGCTGTTTTTT CATAWGTTGELFF NA NA TRBJ2-2 TRBV15
TGTGCCAGCAGCTCCAGGGGGGGGTCTAGTCAGCCCCAGCATTTT CASSSRGGSSQPQHF TRBD1 many TRBJ1-5 TRBV7-8
TGCGCCAGCAGCCAACAGCGGGAAGCTGTGTACGAGCAGTACTTC CASSQQREAVYEQYF TRBD2 many TRBJ2-7 TRBV4-3
TGCAGCGTTGAGCCGAGACTAAGGTCAGAGACCCAGTACTTC CSVEPRLRSETQYF NA NA TRBJ2-5 TRBV29-1